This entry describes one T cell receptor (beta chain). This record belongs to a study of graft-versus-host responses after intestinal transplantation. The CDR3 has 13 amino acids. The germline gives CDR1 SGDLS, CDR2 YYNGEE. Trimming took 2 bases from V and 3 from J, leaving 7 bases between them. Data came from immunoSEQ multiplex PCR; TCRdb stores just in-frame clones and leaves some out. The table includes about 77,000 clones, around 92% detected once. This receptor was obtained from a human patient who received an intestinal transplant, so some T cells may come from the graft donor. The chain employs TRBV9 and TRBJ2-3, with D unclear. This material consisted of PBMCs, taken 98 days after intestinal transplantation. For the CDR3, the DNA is TGTGCCAGCAGCGTCCTCTTTACAGATACGCAGTATTTT. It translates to CASSVLFTDTQYF.